The present TCR beta chain was sequenced within a study of vaccination and CD4 T cells after COVID-19. The overall study: Roughly 10 convalescent patients had mild and one had severe PCR-confirmed SARS-CoV-2 disease. Cells were stimulated with overlapping spike peptides from SARS-CoV-2, HCoV-NL63, HCoV-OC43 and HCoV-229E.

Sequencing of DNA taken from cultured CD4+ T cells relied on the Oncomine TCR Beta short-read assay. TCRdb analysed the PCR reads with MiXCR anew, one entry per CDR3 protein. The data contain 20,000 to 25,000 distinct CDR3 sequences, about 32% of them singletons. The germline V gene has CDR1 SGHVS and CDR2 FNYEAQ. The CDR3 spans 12 residues. On this clonotype itself: Its target is unknown. A junction end diverges from the germline sequence, so it may reflect a read error.

Time point meaning: late sampling 161 to 241 days after vaccination in a few convalescent patients. Sample treatment: roughly ten-day PBMC culture with coronavirus spike peptide pools or control peptides (ViraFEST assay). Cell culture was performed with approximately 1.8 million PBMCs per well in the presence of approximately 10 IU/ml IL-2 and 10 ug/ml peptide pools. The source of this sequence is a human donor who had recovered from COVID-19. This sequence joins TRBV7-6 and TRBJ2-7, with a possible D match to TRBD1 (6 bases). Sequenced material: CD4+ T cells from blood, cultured in vitro, taken about 7 months after SARS-CoV-2 vaccination. CDR3 amino acids: CASSPGPTGHTF. CDR3 coding DNA: TGTGCCAGCAGCCCCGGGCCTACGGGACACACATTC.